One sample yielded the 14 T cell receptor beta chains listed below, sequenced in a study of breast tumors, draining lymph nodes, adjacent tissues. Samples came from axillary lymph nodes draining the breast cancer. Each CDR3 protein gets one entry after TCRdb re-called the multiplex PCR reads with MiXCR. The data show about 170,000 distinct CDR3 sequences, approximately 33% seen once. The sequencing sample was made of axillary lymph node tissue. The receptors originated from a female donor with breast cancer. Some clones in this sample may be carry-over from other donors' samples.

In this sample, this clonotype turned up many times. The chain recombines TRBV4-1 with TRBJ1-3, with D possibly being TRBD1 (5 bases). The CDR3 loop spans 17 amino acids. The germline V and J ends were trimmed by 6 bases and 4 bases, with 22 bases remaining between them. In germline, CDR1 is MGHRA, CDR2 YSYEKL. CDR3 coding DNA: TGCGCCAGCAGTCGCGTGGTGGCGTCAGGGCCGGGAAACACCATATATTTT. It encodes CASSRVVASGPGNTIYF.

This rearrangement joins TRBV7-8 to TRBJ1-5; weak D call: TRBD1 (6 bases). The germline CDR1 and CDR2 sequences are SGHVS and FQNEAQ. This CDR3 has 16 amino acids. V was pared by 2 bases and J by 2 bases, with 13 bases between. The CDR3 spells CASSLLQRTGNQPQHF. The CDR3 nucleotides are TGTGCCAGCAGCTTACTCCAGCGGACAGGCAATCAGCCCCAGCATTTT.

This clonotype was detected only a few times. This could be a read error, since a much larger clone is one nucleotide away. The chain links TRBV5-4 to TRBJ2-5, with no clear D. CDR3 size: 13 residues. Germline V gene data show CDR1 as SGHNT and CDR2 as YYREEE (reference sequence). In DNA form, the CDR3 reads TGTGCCAGCAGCAAGACACCAGTAGAGACCCGGTACTTC. Encoded protein: CASSKTPVETRYF.

This clonotype was seen repeatedly, ten times or more. The genes are TRBV30 and TRBJ1-3; D is unresolved. The CDR3 length is 12 residues. Germline loops: CDR1 GTSNPN, CDR2 SVGIG (reference sequence). V dropped 2 bases and J dropped 4 bases, with 6 bases sitting between them. The CDR3 nucleotides are TGTGCCTGGAGTTCTGCCGGAAACACCATATATTTT. Its translation: CAWSSAGNTIYF.

The sample holds many counts of this clonotype. A much more abundant neighbour one base away suggests this may be a read error. V is TRBV5-8 and J is TRBJ1-6; D remains ambiguous. Germline assignment: CDR1 SGHTS and CDR2 YDEGEE. The CDR3 sequence is 12 residues long. CDR3 DNA: TGTGCCAGCAACTTGAACTACTCACCCCTCCACTTT. Amino acids: CASNLNYSPLHF.

Comments on this clonotype: It is likely a read error, because the conserved phenylalanine at the end of the CDR3 is missing. It is unclear where the CDR3 begins or ends on the DNA, so no DNA is shown, and the CDR3 is as TCRdb lists it. The rearrangement joins TRBV7-6 to TRBJ2-3; no check of the table's D call, TRBD2, against the DNA was made. The CDR3 totals 16 residues, both ends included. Germline assignment: CDR1 SGHVS and CDR2 FNYEAQ. The CDR3 here is CASSLRAGTSTDTQCI.

The J gene is TRBJ1-6, the V gene TRBV7-2; D not certain. V dropped 1 base and J dropped 8 bases, with 15 bases sitting between them. CDR3 size: 16 residues. Per the germline V gene, CDR1 is SGHTA and CDR2 is FQGNSA. The CDR3: CASSLDIAGVDSPLHF. The CDR3 DNA follows: TGTGCCAGCAGCTTAGATATAGCGGGAGTGGATTCACCCCTCCACTTT.

This chain links TRBV25-1 with TRBJ2-2, with D maybe TRBD1 (6 bases). V was trimmed by 6 bases and J by 3 bases, leaving 20 bases between them. Germline V lookup: CDR1 MGHDK, CDR2 SYGVNS. The CDR3 is made up of 17 amino acids. This CDR3 reads CASRRQGPHFYTGELFF. CDR3 in DNA: TGTGCCAGCAGGCGCCAGGGGCCCCACTTTTACACCGGGGAGCTGTTTTTT.

This clonotype was picked up many times. V and J are TRBV5-1 and TRBJ2-5, with D tentatively TRBD1 (5 bases). V lost 0 bases, J lost 5 bases, and 11 bases lay in between. CDR3 length equals 14 residues. CDR1 is SGHRS, CDR2 YFSETQ, per germline. In nucleotides, the CDR3 is TGCGCCAGCAGCTTGGAAGGGGCCCTGGAGACCCAGTACTTC. Its protein product is CASSLEGALETQYF.

A remark on this clonotype: Possible read error: a much larger clone is one base away. The chain uses TRBV6-5 and TRBJ2-2, with 9 positions matching TRBD2. CDR3 length: 16 amino acids. Germline CDR1 is MNHEY and CDR2 is SVGAGI. V trimming: 6 bases; J trimming: 6 bases; junction bases outside the gene matches: 11. The CDR3 region has the DNA TGTGCCAGCAGCCTTGCGGGGGGGGCCTACTCCGGGGAGCTGTTTTTT. This sequence encodes CASSLAGGAYSGELFF.

Notes on this clonotype: Because the CDR3's place on the DNA is in doubt, the DNA is left out and the CDR3 is given as listed by TCRdb. The chain uses TRBV7-2 and TRBJ2-7; the D call in the table, TRBD2, was not verified against the DNA. The germline V gene has CDR1 SGHTA and CDR2 FQGNSA. With termini counted, the CDR3 has 23 amino acids. This CDR3 is CASSLLAGRTGELFFGEGSVQYF.

In regard to this clonotype: A much larger clone lies a single base off, so this may be a read error. The CDR3 is CASSHSGGDQETQYF. The CDR3 DNA follows: TGTGCCAGCAGTCACTCAGGAGGGGACCAAGAGACCCAGTACTTC. The rearrangement uses TRBV6-5 and TRBJ2-5; tentatively, D is TRBD2 (6 bases). The CDR3 covers 15 residues. Per the germline V gene, CDR1 is MNHEY and CDR2 is SVGAGI.

This clonotype occurred many times. The V call is TRBV15, the J call TRBJ1-5, with a weak D call TRBD1 (6 bases). The CDR3 is 15 residues long. Trimming left V 1 base short and J 4 bases short, with 11 bases between. Germline lookup yields CDR1 LNHNV and CDR2 YYDKDF (reference sequence). The CDR3 reads CATSRARGSNQPQHF. CDR3 coding DNA: TGTGCCACCAGCAGAGCTAGGGGGTCAAATCAGCCCCAGCATTTT.

This clonotype was detected ten times or more. This chain uses TRBV4-1 with TRBJ2-5; 7 bases are shared with TRBD2. Looked up from germline, CDR1 is MGHRA and CDR2 is YSYEKL. This CDR3 is 16 amino acids long. J lost 5 bases, V lost 5 bases, and 14 bases had no gene match. The CDR3 region has the DNA TGCGCCAGCAGCTACCCCCAGCGGGAAGGTGGTGAGACCCAGTACTTC. Its protein is CASSYPQREGGETQYF.